This entry lists 14 T cell receptor beta chains sequenced from one sample in a study of cytomegalovirus exposure and HLA in healthy donors. PCR was performed using 60 Vbeta and 13 Jbeta primers. Here immunoSEQ multiplex PCR was the method, and the copy in TCRdb shows in-frame clones only, minus some. This sample has roughly 130,000 clones; over 60% occur once, and the top ten carry less than 1.5%. Sequenced: PBMCs. These receptors originate from a male donor in good health and CMV-seropositive.

The sample holds one count of this clone. The V gene is TRBV11-3, the J gene TRBJ2-1; 7 nucleotides match TRBD2. Germline V gene data show CDR1 as SGHNT and CDR2 as YENEEA. This CDR3 contains 16 residues. After removal of 0 bases from V and 10 bases from J, the junction contained 12 bases not matched to a gene. Here the CDR3 reads CASSLDRWEGQSEQFF. The CDR3, as DNA: TGTGCCAGCAGCTTAGATAGGTGGGAGGGCCAGAGCGAGCAGTTCTTC.

The chain couples TRBV9 to TRBJ2-1; weak D call: TRBD2 (5 bases). Trimming stripped 0 bases from V and 7 bases from J, with 11 bases between. The length of the CDR3 is 14 residues. Germline lookup yields CDR1 SGDLS and CDR2 YYNGEE. The chain's CDR3 is CASSVASPWNEQFF. The CDR3 region has the DNA TGTGCCAGCAGCGTAGCTAGCCCGTGGAATGAGCAGTTCTTC.

This chain joins TRBV7-6 and TRBJ2-1, with 7 bases aligning to TRBD2. The CDR3 contains 15 residues. V gave up 1 base and J gave up 6 bases; unmatched junction bases: 6. Germline V gene data show CDR1 as SGHVS and CDR2 as FNYEAQ. CDR3 region: CASSLVRTSGNEQFF. The CDR3 nucleotides read TGTGCCAGCAGCTTAGTTCGGACTAGTGGCAATGAGCAGTTCTTC.

The chain combines TRBV9 with TRBJ1-5; D is unclear. Germline V gene data show CDR1 as SGDLS and CDR2 as YYNGEE. V was shortened by 3 bases and J by 6 bases, with 13 bases between the two germline ends. This CDR3 has 14 residues. CDR3 sequence reads: CASSAWGGGQPQHF. The CDR3 DNA is TGTGCCAGCAGCGCGTGGGGAGGAGGTCAGCCCCAGCATTTT.

The chain combines TRBV13 with TRBJ2-6; D might be TRBD1 (6 bases). CDR1 and CDR2 from the germline V gene are PRHDT and FYEKMQ (reference sequence). The length of the CDR3 is 21 residues. V was cut by 4 bases and J by 2 bases, with 27 bases left in between. CDR3 protein: CASSSLTKDSGVYPGANVLTF. The DNA of the CDR3 is TGTGCCAGCAGCTCTCTAACTAAAGACTCAGGGGTATACCCTGGGGCCAACGTCCTGACTTTC. The full variable domain, completed using reference TRBV13 and TRBJ2-6, is AAGVIQSPRHLIKEKRETATLKCYPIPRHDTVYWYQQGPGQDPQFLISFYEKMQSDKGSIPDRFSAQQFSDYHSELNMSSLELGDSALYFCASSSLTKDSGVYPGANVLTFGAGSRLTVL.

This clone was seen more than once but under ten times. The chain employs TRBV9 and TRBJ2-1, with 9 bases aligning to TRBD2. This CDR3 spans 16 amino acids. After removal of 3 bases from V and 3 bases from J, the junction contained 7 bases not matched to a gene. Germline V gene lookup returns CDR1 SGDLS and CDR2 YYNGEE. CDR3 coding DNA: TGTGCCAGCAGCGCCGATAGCGGGGGCCTCTACAATGAGCAGTTCTTC. Protein sequence: CASSADSGGLYNEQFF.

The CDR3: CASSLLDEAGRRYGYTF. CDR3 in DNA: TGTGCCAGCAGTCTCCTGGATGAGGCAGGGCGGCGGTATGGCTACACCTTC. This sequence joins TRBV27 and TRBJ1-2, with D possibly TRBD1 on 5 matching bases. Looked up from germline, CDR1 is MNHEY and CDR2 is SMNVEV (reference sequence). This CDR3 has 17 amino acids. V lost 5 bases, J lost 5 bases, and 24 bases lay in between.

This chain links TRBV6-1 with TRBJ2-5; 8 nucleotides agree with TRBD1. The V gene end was trimmed by 4 bases and the J gene end by 2 bases; junction bases not matched to a gene: 6. The CDR3 is 15 residues long. Germline lookup yields CDR1 MNHNS and CDR2 SASEGT. The CDR3 loop reads CASSGDRGDQETQYF. CDR3 DNA: TGTGCCAGCAGTGGCGACAGGGGCGATCAAGAGACCCAGTACTTC.

The gene calls are TRBV5-5 and TRBJ2-5, with 8 bases identical to TRBD2. The CDR3 is made up of 18 amino acids. Germline CDR1 and CDR2: SGHKS and YYEKEE (reference sequence). V shed 4 bases and J 1 base; nucleotides not matched to a gene: 15. The CDR3: CASSIGGARLLIQETQYF. The CDR3 DNA is TGTGCCAGCAGCATCGGGGGGGCTCGACTACTCATCCAAGAGACCCAGTACTTC.

This chain uses TRBV11-3 with TRBJ1-1; possible D gene TRBD1, 5 bases. V was trimmed by 5 bases and J by 2 bases, leaving 9 bases between them. This CDR3 spans 13 amino acids. The germline V gene encodes CDR1 SGHNT and CDR2 YENEEA. In DNA, the CDR3 is TGTGCCAGCAGCGGGGGGGATAACACTGAAGCTTTCTTT. This sequence encodes CASSGGDNTEAFF. Using reference TRBV11-3 and TRBJ1-1 for the parts outside the CDR3, the full variable domain is EAGVVQSPRYKIIEKKQPVAFWCNPISGHNTLYWYLQNLGQGPELLIRYENEEAVDDSQLPKDRFSAERLKGVDSTLKIQPAELGDSAVYLCASSGGDNTEAFFGQGTRLTVV.

This sequence joins TRBV7-9 and TRBJ2-5; 8 nucleotides align to TRBD1. CDR3 length: 13 residues. Germline V gene sequence: CDR1 SEHNR, CDR2 FQNEAQ (reference sequence). V shed 3 bases, J shed 5 bases, and the junction held 2 bases outside the gene matches. The DNA for the CDR3 is TGTGCCAGCAGCTTTCAGGGGGCTGAGACCCAGTACTTC. The encoded protein is CASSFQGAETQYF.

This clone was picked up a small number of times. This chain joins TRBV5-1 and TRBJ1-6; 11 nucleotides match TRBD1. The CDR3 sequence is 18 residues long. The junction had 14 bases not matched to a gene; V was cut back by 2 bases and J by 10 bases. Germline assignment: CDR1 SGHRS and CDR2 YFSETQ. The CDR3 protein is CASSFQSGTGGGGSPLHF. The CDR3 DNA reads TGCGCCAGCAGCTTTCAGTCGGGGACAGGGGGAGGAGGATCACCCCTCCACTTT.

The V and J genes are TRBV6-5 and TRBJ2-7; D uncertain. Germline CDR1 is MNHEY and CDR2 is SVGAGI. The ends were cut back, 0 bases at V and 3 bases at J, with 12 bases in the middle. The CDR3 contains 15 residues. CDR3 DNA sequence: TGTGCCAGCAGTTACTCGCGGTCCCCCCTCTACGAGCAGTACTTC. Residues: CASSYSRSPLYEQYF.

The rearrangement uses TRBV6-4 and TRBJ1-2, with a tentative D call TRBD1 (5 bases). CDR3 length equals 12 residues. The V end was cut by 1 base, the J end by 8 bases, with 8 bases between. CDR1 MRHNA and CDR2 SNTAGT come from the germline V gene. CDR3: CASSDFQGGYTF. The DNA for the CDR3 is TGTGCCAGCAGTGACTTCCAGGGCGGCTACACCTTC.